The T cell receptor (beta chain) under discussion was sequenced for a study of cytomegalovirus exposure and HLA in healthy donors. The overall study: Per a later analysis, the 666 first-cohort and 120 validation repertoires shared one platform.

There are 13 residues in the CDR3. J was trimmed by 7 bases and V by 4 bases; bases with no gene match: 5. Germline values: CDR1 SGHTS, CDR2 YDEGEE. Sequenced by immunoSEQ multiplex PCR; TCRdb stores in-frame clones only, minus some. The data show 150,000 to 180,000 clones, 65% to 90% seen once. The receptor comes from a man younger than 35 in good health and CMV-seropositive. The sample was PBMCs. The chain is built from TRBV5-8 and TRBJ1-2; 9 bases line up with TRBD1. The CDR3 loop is CASSPGQGIGYTF. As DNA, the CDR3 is TGTGCCAGCAGCCCCGGACAGGGGATTGGCTACACCTTC.